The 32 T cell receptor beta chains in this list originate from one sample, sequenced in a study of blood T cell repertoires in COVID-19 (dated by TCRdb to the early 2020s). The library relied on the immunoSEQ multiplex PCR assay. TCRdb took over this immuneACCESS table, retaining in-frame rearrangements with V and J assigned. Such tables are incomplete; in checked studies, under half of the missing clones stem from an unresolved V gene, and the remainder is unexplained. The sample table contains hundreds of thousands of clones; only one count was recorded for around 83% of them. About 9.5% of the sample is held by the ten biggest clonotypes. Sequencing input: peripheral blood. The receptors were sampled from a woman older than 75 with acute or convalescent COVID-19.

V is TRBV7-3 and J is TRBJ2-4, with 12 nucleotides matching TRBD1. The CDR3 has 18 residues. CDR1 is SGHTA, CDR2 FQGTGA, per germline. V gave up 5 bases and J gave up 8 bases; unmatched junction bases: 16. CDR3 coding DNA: TGTGCCAGCAGCCCATACCCGCCCGGGACAGGGGGCGCGTACATTCAGTACTTC. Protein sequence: CASSPYPPGTGGAYIQYF.

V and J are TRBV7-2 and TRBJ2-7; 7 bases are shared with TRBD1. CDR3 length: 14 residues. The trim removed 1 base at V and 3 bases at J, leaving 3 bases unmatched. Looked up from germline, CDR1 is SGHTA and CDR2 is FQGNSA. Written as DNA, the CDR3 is TGTGCCAGCAGCTTAGAACAGGGGATCTACGAGCAGTACTTC. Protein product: CASSLEQGIYEQYF.

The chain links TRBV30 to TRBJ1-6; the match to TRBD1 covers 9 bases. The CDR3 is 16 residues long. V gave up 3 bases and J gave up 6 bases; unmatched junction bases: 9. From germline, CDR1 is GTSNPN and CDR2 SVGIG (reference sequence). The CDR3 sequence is CAWSSRQGVSNSPLHF. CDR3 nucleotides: TGTGCCTGGAGCTCTAGACAGGGGGTCAGTAATTCACCCCTCCACTTT. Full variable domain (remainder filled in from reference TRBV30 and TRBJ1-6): SQTIHQWPATLVQPVGSPLSLECTVEGTSNPNLYWYRQAAGRGLQLLFYSVGIGQISSEVPQNLSASRPQDRQFILSSKKLLLSDSGFYLCAWSSRQGVSNSPLHFGNGTRLTVT.

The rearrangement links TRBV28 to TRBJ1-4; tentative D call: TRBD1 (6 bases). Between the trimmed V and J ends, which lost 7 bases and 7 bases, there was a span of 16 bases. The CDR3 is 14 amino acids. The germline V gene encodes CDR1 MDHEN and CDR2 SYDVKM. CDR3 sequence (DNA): TGTGCCAGCACCCAGGGGCTGTTCGGTGAAAAACTGTTTTTT. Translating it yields CASTQGLFGEKLFF.

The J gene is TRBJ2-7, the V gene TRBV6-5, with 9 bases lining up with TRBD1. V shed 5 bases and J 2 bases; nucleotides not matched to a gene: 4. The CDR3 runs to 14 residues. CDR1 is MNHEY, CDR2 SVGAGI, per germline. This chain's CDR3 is CASSRQGGPYEQYF. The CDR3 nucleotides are TGTGCCAGCAGTCGACAGGGGGGCCCCTACGAGCAGTACTTC.

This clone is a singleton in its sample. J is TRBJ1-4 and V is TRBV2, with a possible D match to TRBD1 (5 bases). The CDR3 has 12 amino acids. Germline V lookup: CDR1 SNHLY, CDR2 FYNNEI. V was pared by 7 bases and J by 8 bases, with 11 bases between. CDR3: CASKQEEEKLFF. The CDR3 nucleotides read TGTGCCAGCAAACAGGAAGAGGAAAAACTGTTTTTT.

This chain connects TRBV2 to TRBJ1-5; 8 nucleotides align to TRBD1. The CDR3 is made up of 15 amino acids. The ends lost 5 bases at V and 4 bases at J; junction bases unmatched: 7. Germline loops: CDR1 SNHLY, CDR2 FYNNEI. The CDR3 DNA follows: TGTGCCAGCAGTCCAGGACAGGGACAGAATCAGCCCCAGCATTTT. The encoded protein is CASSPGQGQNQPQHF.

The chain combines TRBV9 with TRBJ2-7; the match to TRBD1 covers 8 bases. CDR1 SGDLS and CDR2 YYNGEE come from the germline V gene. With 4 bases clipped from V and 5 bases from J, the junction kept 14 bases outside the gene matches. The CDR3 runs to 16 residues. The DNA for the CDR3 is TGTGCCAGCAGCACCCTGTCAGGACAGGGTCCCCACGAGCAGTACTTC. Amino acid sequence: CASSTLSGQGPHEQYF.

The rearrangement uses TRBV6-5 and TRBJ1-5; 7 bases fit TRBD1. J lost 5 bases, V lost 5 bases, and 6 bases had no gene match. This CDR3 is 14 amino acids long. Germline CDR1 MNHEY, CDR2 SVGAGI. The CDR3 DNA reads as TGTGCCAGCAGTCTAGGAGGGGGCCATCAGCCCCAGCATTTT. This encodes CASSLGGGHQPQHF.

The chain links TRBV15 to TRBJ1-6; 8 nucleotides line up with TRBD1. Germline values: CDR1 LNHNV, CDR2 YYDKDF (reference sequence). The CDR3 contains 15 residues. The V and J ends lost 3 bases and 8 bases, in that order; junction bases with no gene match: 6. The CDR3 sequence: CATSSDQGAHSPLHF. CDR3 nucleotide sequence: TGTGCCACCAGCAGTGATCAGGGGGCACATTCACCCCTCCACTTT.

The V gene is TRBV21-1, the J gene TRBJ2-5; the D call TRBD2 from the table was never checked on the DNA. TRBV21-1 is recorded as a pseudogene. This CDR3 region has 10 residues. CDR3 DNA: TGTGCCAGCAGTCTGGAGACCCAGTACTTC. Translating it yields CASSLETQYF.

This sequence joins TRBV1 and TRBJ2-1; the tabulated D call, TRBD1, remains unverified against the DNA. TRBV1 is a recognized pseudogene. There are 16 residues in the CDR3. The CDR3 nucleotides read TGCACCAGCAGCCAAGAGTGCGAGACAGGGGACAATGAGCAGTTCTTC. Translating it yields CTSSQECETGDNEQFF.

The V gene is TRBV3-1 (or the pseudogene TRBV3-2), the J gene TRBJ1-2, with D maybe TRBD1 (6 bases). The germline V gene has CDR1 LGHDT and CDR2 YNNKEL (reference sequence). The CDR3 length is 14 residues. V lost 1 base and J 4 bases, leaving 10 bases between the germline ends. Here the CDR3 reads CASSQVGGGYGYTF. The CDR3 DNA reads TGTGCCAGCAGCCAAGTAGGGGGTGGCTATGGCTACACCTTC.

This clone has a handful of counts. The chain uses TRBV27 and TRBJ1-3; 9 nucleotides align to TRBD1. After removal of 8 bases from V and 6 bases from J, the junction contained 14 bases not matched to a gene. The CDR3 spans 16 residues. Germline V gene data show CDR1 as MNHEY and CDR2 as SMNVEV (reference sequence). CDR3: CASAHLPGQGINTIYF. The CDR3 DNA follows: TGTGCCAGCGCCCACTTACCCGGACAGGGGATAAACACCATATATTTT.

The CDR3 nucleotides are TGTGCCAGCAGTTTAGGACAGGGGGCGCGATACGAGCAGTACTTC. Translating it yields CASSLGQGARYEQYF. The chain employs TRBV28 and TRBJ2-7, with 11 bases identical to TRBD1. Trimming at V came to 2 bases and at J to 4 bases, leaving 4 bases not matched to a gene. Germline-derived CDR1 and CDR2 are MDHEN and SYDVKM. The CDR3 spans 15 residues.

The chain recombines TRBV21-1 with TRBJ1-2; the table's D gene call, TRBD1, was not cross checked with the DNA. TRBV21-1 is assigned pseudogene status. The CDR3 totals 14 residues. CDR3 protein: CASSKEKEGARDTF. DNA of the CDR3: TGTGCCAGCAGCAAAGAGAAGGAAGGGGCCAGGGACACCTTC.

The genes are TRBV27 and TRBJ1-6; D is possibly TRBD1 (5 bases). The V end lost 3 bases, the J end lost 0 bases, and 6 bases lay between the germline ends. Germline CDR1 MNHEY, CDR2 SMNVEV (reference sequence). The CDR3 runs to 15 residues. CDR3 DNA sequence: TGTGCCAGCAGTTTTGACAGCTCCTATAATTCACCCCTCCACTTT. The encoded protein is CASSFDSSYNSPLHF.

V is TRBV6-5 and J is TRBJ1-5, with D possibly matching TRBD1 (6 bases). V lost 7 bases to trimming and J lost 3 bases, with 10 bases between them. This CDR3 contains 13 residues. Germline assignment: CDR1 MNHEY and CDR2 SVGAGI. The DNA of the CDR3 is TGTGCCAGCACCGGGACAAACAATCAGCCCCAGCATTTT. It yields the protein CASTGTNNQPQHF.

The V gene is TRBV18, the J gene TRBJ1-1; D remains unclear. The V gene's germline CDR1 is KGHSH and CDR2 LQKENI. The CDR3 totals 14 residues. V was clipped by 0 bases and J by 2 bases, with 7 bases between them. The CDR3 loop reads CASSPPLRNTEAFF. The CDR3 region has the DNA TGTGCCAGCTCACCACCGTTGCGCAACACTGAAGCTTTCTTT.

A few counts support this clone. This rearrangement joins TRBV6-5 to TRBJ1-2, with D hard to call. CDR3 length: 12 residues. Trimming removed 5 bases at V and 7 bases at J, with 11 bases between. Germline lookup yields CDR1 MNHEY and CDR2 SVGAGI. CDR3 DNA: TGTGCCAGCAGTACCCCCGGTCGTGGCTACACCTTC. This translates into CASSTPGRGYTF.

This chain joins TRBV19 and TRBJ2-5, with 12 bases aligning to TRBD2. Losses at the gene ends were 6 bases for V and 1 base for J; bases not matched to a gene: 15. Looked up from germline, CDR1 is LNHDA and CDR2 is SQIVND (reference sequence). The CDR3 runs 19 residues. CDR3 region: CASSLRGGLAGHLQETQYF. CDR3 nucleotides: TGTGCCAGTAGCCTCCGGGGTGGACTAGCGGGGCATCTCCAAGAGACCCAGTACTTC. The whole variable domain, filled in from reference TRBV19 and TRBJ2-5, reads DGGITQSPKYLFRKEGQNVTLSCEQNLNHDAMYWYRQDPGQGLRLIYYSQIVNDFQKGDIAEGYSVSREKKESFPLTVTSAQKNPTAFYLCASSLRGGLAGHLQETQYFGPGTRLLVL.

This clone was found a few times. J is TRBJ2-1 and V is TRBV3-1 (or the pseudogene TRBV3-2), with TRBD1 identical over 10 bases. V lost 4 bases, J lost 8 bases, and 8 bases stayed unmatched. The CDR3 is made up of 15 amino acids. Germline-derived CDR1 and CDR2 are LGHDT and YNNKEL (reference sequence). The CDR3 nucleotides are TGTGCCAGCAGCCGGCCGGGACAGGGGAAACATGAGCAGTTCTTC. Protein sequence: CASSRPGQGKHEQFF.

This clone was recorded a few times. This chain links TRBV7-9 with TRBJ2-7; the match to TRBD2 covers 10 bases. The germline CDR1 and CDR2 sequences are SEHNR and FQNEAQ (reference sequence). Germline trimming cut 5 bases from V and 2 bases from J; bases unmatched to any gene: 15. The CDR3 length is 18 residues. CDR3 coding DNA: TGTGCCAGCAGCCACGGGACTAGCGCCTCCCGAACGGCCTACGAGCAGTACTTC. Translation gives CASSHGTSASRTAYEQYF.

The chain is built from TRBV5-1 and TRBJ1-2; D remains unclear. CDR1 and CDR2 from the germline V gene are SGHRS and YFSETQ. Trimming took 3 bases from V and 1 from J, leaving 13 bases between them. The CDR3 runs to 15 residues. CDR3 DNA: TGCGCCAGCAGCTCTGGTAGAATGGTTAACTATGGCTACACCTTC. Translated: CASSSGRMVNYGYTF. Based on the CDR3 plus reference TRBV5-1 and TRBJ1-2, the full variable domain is KAGVTQTPRYLIKTRGQQVTLSCSPISGHRSVSWYQQTPGQGLQFLFEYFSETQRNKGNFPGRFSGRQFSNSRSEMNVSTLELGDSALYLCASSSGRMVNYGYTFGSGTRLTVV.

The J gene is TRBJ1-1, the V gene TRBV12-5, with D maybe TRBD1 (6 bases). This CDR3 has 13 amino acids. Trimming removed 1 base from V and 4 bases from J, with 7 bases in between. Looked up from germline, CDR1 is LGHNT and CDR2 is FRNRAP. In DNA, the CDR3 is TGTGCTAGTGGTTTGGGCAGGGGCACTGAAGCTTTCTTT. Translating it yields CASGLGRGTEAFF.

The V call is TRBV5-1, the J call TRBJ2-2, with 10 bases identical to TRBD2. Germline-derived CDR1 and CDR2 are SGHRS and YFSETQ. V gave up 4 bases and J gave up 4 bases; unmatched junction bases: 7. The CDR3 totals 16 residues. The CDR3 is CASSTDSSGGTGELFF. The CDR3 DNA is TGCGCCAGCAGCACCGACTCTAGCGGGGGCACCGGGGAGCTGTTTTTT.

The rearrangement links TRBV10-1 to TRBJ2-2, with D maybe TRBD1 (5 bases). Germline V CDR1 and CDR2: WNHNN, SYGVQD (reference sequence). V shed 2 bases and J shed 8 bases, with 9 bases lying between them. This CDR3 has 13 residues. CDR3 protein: CASSEIGEGELFF. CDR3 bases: TGCGCCAGCAGTGAGATAGGGGAAGGGGAGCTGTTTTTT.

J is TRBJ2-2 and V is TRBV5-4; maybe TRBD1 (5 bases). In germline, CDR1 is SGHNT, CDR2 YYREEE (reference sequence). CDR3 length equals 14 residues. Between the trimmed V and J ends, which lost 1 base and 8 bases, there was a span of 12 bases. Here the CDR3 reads CASSLIGEGGELFF. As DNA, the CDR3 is TGTGCCAGCAGCTTGATAGGGGAAGGAGGGGAGCTGTTTTTT.

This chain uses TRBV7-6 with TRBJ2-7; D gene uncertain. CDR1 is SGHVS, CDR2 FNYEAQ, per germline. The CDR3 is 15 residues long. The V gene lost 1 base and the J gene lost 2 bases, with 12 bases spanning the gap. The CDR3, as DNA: TGTGCCAGCAGCTTAGATGACTCCCCCACCTACGAGCAGTACTTC. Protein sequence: CASSLDDSPTYEQYF.

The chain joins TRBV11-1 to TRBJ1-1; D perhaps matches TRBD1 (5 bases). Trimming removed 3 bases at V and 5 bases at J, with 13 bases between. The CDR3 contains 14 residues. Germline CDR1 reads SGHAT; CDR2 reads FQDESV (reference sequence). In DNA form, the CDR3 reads TGTGCCAGCAGCTTCGGGCAGGGCGGAACTGAAGCTTTCTTT. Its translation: CASSFGQGGTEAFF.

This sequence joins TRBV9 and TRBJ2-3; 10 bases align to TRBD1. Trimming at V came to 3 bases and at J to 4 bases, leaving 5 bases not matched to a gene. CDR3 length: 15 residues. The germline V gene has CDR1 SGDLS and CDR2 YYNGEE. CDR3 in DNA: TGTGCCAGCAGCGGCGGACAGGGGGGCTCAGATACGCAGTATTTT. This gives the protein CASSGGQGGSDTQYF.

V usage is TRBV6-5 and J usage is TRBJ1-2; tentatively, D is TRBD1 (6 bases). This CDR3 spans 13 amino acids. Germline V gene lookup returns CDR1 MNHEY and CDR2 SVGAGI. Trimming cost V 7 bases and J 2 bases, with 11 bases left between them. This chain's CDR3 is CASTSTGNYGYTF. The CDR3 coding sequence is TGTGCCAGCACCTCGACAGGCAACTATGGCTACACCTTC.